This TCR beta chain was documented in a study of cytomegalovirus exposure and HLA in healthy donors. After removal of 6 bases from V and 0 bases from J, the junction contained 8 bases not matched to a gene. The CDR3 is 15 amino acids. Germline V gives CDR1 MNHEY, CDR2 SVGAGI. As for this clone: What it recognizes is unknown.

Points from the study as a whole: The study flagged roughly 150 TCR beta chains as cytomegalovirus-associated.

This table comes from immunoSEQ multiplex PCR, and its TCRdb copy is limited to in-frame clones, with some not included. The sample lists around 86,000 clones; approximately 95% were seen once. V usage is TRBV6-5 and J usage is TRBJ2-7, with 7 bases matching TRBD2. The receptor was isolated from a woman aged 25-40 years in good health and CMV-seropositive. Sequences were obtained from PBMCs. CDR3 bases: TGTGCCAGCAGCACCAGGGAGGGAAGCTCCTACGAGCAGTACTTC. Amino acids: CASSTREGSSYEQYF.